A selection of T cell receptor beta chains follows, all from one sample in a study of blood T cell repertoires in COVID-19. TCRdb's table, derived via immunoSEQ multiplex PCR, lists solely in-frame clones and lacks some. Of about 150,000 clones in the sample, around 85% are singletons; the top ten hold 6.9%. Specimen: peripheral blood. The receptors were gathered from a man older than 75 with COVID-19, enrolled during active disease. Both conserved end residues are part of each CDR3. D genes are given only for firm matches. A clone size is listed for some rows: how often the clone was seen (once, few, many), or a class if it is expanded.

d_call j_call clone_size v_call cdr3_aa cdr3_nt
NA TRBJ1-2 NA TRBV5-6 CASSDFGGADYGYTF TGTGCCAGCAGCGACTTCGGAGGGGCCGACTATGGCTACACCTTC
TRBD1 TRBJ2-5 once TRBV5-1 CASSLEGAGDETQYF TGCGCCAGCAGCTTGGAGGGGGCAGGGGACGAGACCCAGTACTTC
TRBD1 TRBJ1-2 NA TRBV7-9 CASSPGQGAHYGYTF TGTGCCAGCAGCCCCGGACAGGGGGCACACTATGGCTACACCTTC
TRBD1 TRBJ1-2 NA TRBV7-2 CASSPAGQGRFYGYTF TGTGCCAGCAGCCCCGCAGGACAGGGGAGATTCTATGGCTACACCTTC
NA TRBJ1-3 NA TRBV18 CASSAGVSGNTIYF TGTGCCAGCTCGGCAGGGGTAAGTGGAAACACCATATATTTT
TRBD1 TRBJ1-2 NA TRBV7-3 CASSLTTGGTYGYTF TGTGCCAGCAGCTTAACGACAGGGGGAACCTATGGCTACACCTTC
TRBD1 TRBJ1-4 NA TRBV9 CASSLQGGKLFF TGTGCCAGCAGCTTACAGGGGGGAAAACTGTTTTTT
NA TRBJ1-2 NA TRBV12-3/TRBV12-4 CASSQTGTHGYTF TGTGCCAGCAGTCAAACAGGGACCCATGGCTACACCTTC
NA TRBJ1-6 NA TRBV4-2 CASSQGGRGYNSPLHF TGTGCCAGCAGCCAAGGCGGCAGGGGCTATAATTCACCCCTCCACTTT
NA TRBJ2-1 NA TRBV11-2 CASSLDAGNYNEQFF TGTGCCAGCAGCTTAGATGCAGGTAACTACAATGAGCAGTTCTTC
TRBD1 TRBJ2-7 NA TRBV5-1 CASSPGDRGGNEQYF TGCGCCAGCAGCCCCGGGGACAGGGGTGGCAACGAGCAGTACTTC
NA TRBJ2-7 few TRBV12-5 CASGLGRGKSYEQYF TGTGCTAGTGGTTTGGGTCGGGGAAAATCCTACGAGCAGTACTTC
NA TRBJ1-5 NA TRBV19 CASRSRGQPQHF TGTGCCAGTAGAAGCAGGGGACAGCCCCAGCATTTT
TRBD2 TRBJ2-5 NA TRBV6-5 CASNLAGVETQYF TGTGCCAGCAACCTAGCGGGGGTAGAGACCCAGTACTTC
TRBD1 TRBJ1-2 NA TRBV3-1/TRBV3-2 CASSQEPRGLGYTF TGTGCCAGCAGCCAAGAGCCCAGGGGGCTTGGCTACACCTTC
TRBD2 TRBJ2-7 once TRBV5-5 CASSWTQRGYSYEQYF TGTGCCAGCAGCTGGACCCAGCGGGGATACTCCTACGAGCAGTACTTC
NA TRBJ2-2 NA TRBV19 CATLPGPTGTGELFF TGTGCCACCCTACCGGGTCCGACCGGCACCGGGGAGCTGTTTTTT
NA TRBJ1-6 NA TRBV6-2/TRBV6-3 CASSSGQVFSPLHF TGTGCCAGCAGTTCGGGACAAGTATTTTCACCCCTCCACTTT
NA TRBJ1-4 NA TRBV19 CASSIKSYRANEKLFF TGTGCCAGTAGTATTAAGTCATACAGGGCCAATGAAAAACTGTTTTTT
NA TRBJ1-1 few TRBV7-2 CASSPVRGGNTEAFF TGTGCCAGCAGCCCTGTTCGAGGGGGGAACACTGAAGCTTTCTTT
NA TRBJ2-2 NA TRBV20-1 CSASRHRNTGELFF TGCAGTGCTAGTCGACACCGGAACACCGGGGAGCTGTTTTTT
NA TRBJ2-3 NA TRBV5-1 CASSLDIASGTDTQYF TGCGCCAGCAGCTTGGATATAGCGTCGGGAACAGATACGCAGTATTTT
NA TRBJ1-1 once TRBV19 CASSIGQGSAEAFF TGTGCCAGTAGTATAGGGCAGGGGAGCGCTGAAGCTTTCTTT
TRBD1 TRBJ2-1 NA TRBV7-2 CASRGTGADNEQFF TGTGCCAGCCGAGGGACAGGGGCCGACAATGAGCAGTTCTTC
NA TRBJ1-5 NA TRBV7-9 CASSSRAEPQHF TGTGCCAGCAGCTCCCGCGCGGAGCCCCAGCATTTT
NA TRBJ2-3 NA TRBV6-5 CASSYKTGTSTDTQYF TGTGCCAGCAGTTACAAAACCGGGACTAGCACAGATACGCAGTATTTT
TRBD1 TRBJ1-1 NA TRBV2 CASSLDRSNTEAFF TGTGCCAGCAGTCTGGACAGGTCGAACACTGAAGCTTTCTTT
NA TRBJ2-1 NA TRBV7-9 CASSRWSSTGNEQFF TGTGCCAGCAGCCGATGGTCCTCCACCGGCAATGAGCAGTTCTTC
NA TRBJ2-7 NA TRBV4-1 CASSQETGRAVYEQYF TGCGCCAGCAGCCAGGAAACAGGGAGGGCGGTTTACGAGCAGTACTTC
TRBD1 TRBJ1-5 NA TRBV19 CASRTQGGSNQPQHF TGTGCCAGTAGAACCCAGGGGGGAAGCAATCAGCCCCAGCATTTT
TRBD1 TRBJ2-1 NA TRBV7-3 CASSLDRGEYNEQFF TGTGCCAGCAGCTTGGACAGGGGAGAGTACAATGAGCAGTTCTTC
NA TRBJ2-2 NA TRBV28 CASSFQTNRAQGFTGELFF TGTGCCAGCAGTTTCCAAACTAACAGGGCCCAGGGATTCACCGGGGAGCTGTTTTTT
TRBD2 TRBJ2-3 once TRBV24-1 CATSDLRASGGYSTDTQYF TGTGCCACCAGTGATTTGCGGGCTAGCGGGGGGTACAGCACAGATACGCAGTATTTT
TRBD1 TRBJ1-1 once TRBV5-4 CASSQQGVPEAFF TGTGCCAGCAGCCAACAGGGGGTTCCTGAAGCTTTCTTT
TRBD1 TRBJ1-1 NA TRBV5-1 CASSLTGANTEAFF TGCGCCAGCAGCTTGACAGGGGCGAACACTGAAGCTTTCTTT
NA TRBJ2-3 NA TRBV5-1 CASSRAAEPDTQYF TGCGCCAGCAGTCGTGCAGCGGAGCCAGATACGCAGTATTTT
NA TRBJ2-3 NA TRBV6-4 CASSLDGTSTDTQYF TGTGCCAGCAGCTTGGATGGGACATCCACAGATACGCAGTATTTT
NA TRBJ1-3 NA TRBV7-8 CASSLALSSGNTIYF TGTGCCAGCAGCTTAGCTCTTAGCTCTGGAAACACCATATATTTT
TRBD2 TRBJ2-1 NA TRBV2 CASSEERGLGNEQFF TGTGCCAGCAGTGAAGAGCGGGGCCTAGGGAATGAGCAGTTCTTC
NA TRBJ1-2 NA TRBV6-4 CASSAGGSNYGYTF TGTGCCAGCAGTGCGGGGGGATCTAACTATGGCTACACCTTC